This T cell receptor beta chain was retrieved from a study of blood T cell repertoires in COVID-19. Only in-frame clones appear in the TCRdb table, and some are missing; sequencing was by immunoSEQ multiplex PCR. The sample has about 270,000 clones, around 86% seen once. CDR3 size: 15 residues. The germline V gene encodes CDR1 MDHEN and CDR2 SYDVKM. Trimming left V 1 base short and J 3 bases short, with 10 bases between. This chain links TRBV28 with TRBJ1-5, with a possible D match to TRBD1 (5 bases). Source material: PBMCs or T cells enriched from blood (not recorded which). The receptor comes from a young woman who had recovered from COVID-19. The CDR3 coding sequence is TGTGCCAGCAGTTTATTCCCAGGGAACAATCAGCCCCAGCATTTT. Amino acid sequence: CASSLFPGNNQPQHF.